A single sample gave rise to the 10 T cell receptor beta chains below, sequenced in a study of blood T cell repertoires in COVID-19. Profiling relied on immunoSEQ multiplex PCR, and the TCRdb table lists in-frame clones only, not all of them. The sample holds approximately 110,000 clones, 80% to 95% seen once. The sequencing input was peripheral blood. These receptors all come from a man in his fifties with COVID-19, enrolled during active disease.

The chain recombines TRBV19 with TRBJ2-5; TRBD2 is a possible D gene (5 bases). The germline V and J ends were trimmed by 0 bases and 3 bases, with 8 bases remaining between them. CDR3 length: 14 residues. Germline V CDR1 and CDR2: LNHDA, SQIVND (reference sequence). CDR3 sequence reads: CASSIEPGKETQYF. CDR3 sequence (DNA): TGTGCCAGTAGTATAGAACCGGGAAAAGAGACCCAGTACTTC.

The chain joins TRBV9 to TRBJ2-5; 7 bases fit TRBD2. In germline, CDR1 is SGDLS, CDR2 YYNGEE. This CDR3 is built from 14 residues. Trimming cost V 0 bases and J 4 bases; bases outside gene matches: 3. CDR3 nucleotide sequence: TGTGCCAGCAGCGTAGAGGGCGGGGGAGAGACCCAGTACTTC. Its protein is CASSVEGGGETQYF.

This chain joins TRBV27 and TRBJ2-1, with TRBD2 matching over 7 bases. V trimming: 2 bases; J trimming: 8 bases; junction bases outside the gene matches: 0. Germline lookup yields CDR1 MNHEY and CDR2 SMNVEV (reference sequence). CDR3 size: 12 residues. The CDR3 DNA is TGTGCCAGCAGTTTAGGGGGGGATGAGCAGTTCTTC. As protein: CASSLGGDEQFF.

The J gene is TRBJ1-5, the V gene TRBV18, with D tentatively TRBD1 (6 bases). Germline CDR1 and CDR2: KGHSH and LQKENI. The CDR3 runs 15 residues. The V gene lost 3 bases and the J gene lost 4 bases, with 13 bases spanning the gap. As DNA, the CDR3 is TGTGCCAGCTCACCCGCAGGGGAGCATAATCAGCCCCAGCATTTT. It specifies CASSPAGEHNQPQHF.

The V call is TRBV6-5, the J call TRBJ1-3; D is possibly TRBD1 (5 bases). The CDR3 loop spans 16 amino acids. The V end lost 3 bases, the J end lost 1 base, and 13 bases lay between the germline ends. Germline V lookup: CDR1 MNHEY, CDR2 SVGAGI. The CDR3 coding sequence is TGTGCCAGCAGTTATAGGGGCCTGATATCTGGAAACACCATATATTTT. Amino acids: CASSYRGLISGNTIYF.

This rearrangement joins TRBV12-2 to TRBJ2-1; the table names TRBD2, a call not compared with the DNA. TRBV12-2 is designated a pseudogene. This CDR3 has 18 amino acids. CDR3 residues: CASRLVPKAGDKYNEQFF. The DNA for the CDR3 is TGTGCAAGTCGCTTAGTGCCGAAGGCGGGGGACAAATACAATGAGCAGTTCTTC.

J is TRBJ1-2 and V is TRBV28, with D hard to call. This CDR3 has 12 amino acids. Germline loops: CDR1 MDHEN, CDR2 SYDVKM. The V gene lost 2 bases and the J gene lost 5 bases, with 6 bases spanning the gap. In DNA form, the CDR3 reads TGTGCCAGCAGTTTAGGGCAGTATGGCTACACCTTC. This translates into CASSLGQYGYTF.

CDR3 protein: CASSQDLGRWVNEKLFF. Here the CDR3 DNA reads TGCGCCAGCAGCCAAGACCTGGGGCGCTGGGTTAATGAAAAACTGTTTTTT. The chain employs TRBV4-3 and TRBJ1-4, with D possibly TRBD1 on 5 matching bases. The V end lost 0 bases, the J end lost 4 bases, and 15 bases lay between the germline ends. CDR1 and CDR2 (germline): LGHNA, YSLEER. There are 17 residues in the CDR3.

The CDR3 sequence is CASHFWTGEFHGYTF. The CDR3 DNA sequence: TGTGCCAGCCACTTCTGGACAGGGGAGTTTCATGGCTACACCTTC. This sequence joins TRBV19 and TRBJ1-2; TRBD1 matches 9 bases. This CDR3 region has 15 residues. Germline CDR1 reads LNHDA; CDR2 reads SQIVND (reference sequence). After removal of 9 bases from V and 6 bases from J, the junction contained 14 bases not matched to a gene.

V is TRBV6-5 and J is TRBJ1-5; D is unclear. V was pared by 4 bases and J by 5 bases, with 6 bases between. This CDR3 comprises 12 residues. CDR1 MNHEY and CDR2 SVGAGI come from the germline V gene. DNA for the CDR3: TGTGCCAGCAGTTCTTCAGATCAGCCCCAGCATTTT. Translating gives CASSSSDQPQHF.